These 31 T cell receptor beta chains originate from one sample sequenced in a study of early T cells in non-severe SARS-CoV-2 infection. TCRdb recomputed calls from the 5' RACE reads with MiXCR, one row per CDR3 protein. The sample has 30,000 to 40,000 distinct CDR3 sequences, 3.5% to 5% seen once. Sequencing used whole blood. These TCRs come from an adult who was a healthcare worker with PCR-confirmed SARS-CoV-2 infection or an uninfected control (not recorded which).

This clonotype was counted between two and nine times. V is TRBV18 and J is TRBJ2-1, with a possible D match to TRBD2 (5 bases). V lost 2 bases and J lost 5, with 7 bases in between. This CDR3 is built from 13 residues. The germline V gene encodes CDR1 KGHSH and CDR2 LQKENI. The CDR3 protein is CASSPTRDNEQFF. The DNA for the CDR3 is TGTGCCAGCTCACCAACGAGGGACAATGAGCAGTTCTTC.

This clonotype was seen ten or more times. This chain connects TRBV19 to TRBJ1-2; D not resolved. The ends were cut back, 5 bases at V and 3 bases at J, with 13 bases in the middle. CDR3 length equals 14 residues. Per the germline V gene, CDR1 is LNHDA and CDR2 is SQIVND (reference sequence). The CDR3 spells CASSSSQVDYGYTF. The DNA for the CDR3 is TGTGCCAGTAGTTCCTCCCAGGTGGACTATGGCTACACCTTC. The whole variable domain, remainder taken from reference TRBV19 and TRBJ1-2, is DGGITQSPKYLFRKEGQNVTLSCEQNLNHDAMYWYRQDPGQGLRLIYYSQIVNDFQKGDIAEGYSVSREKKESFPLTVTSAQKNPTAFYLCASSSSQVDYGYTFGSGTRLTVV.

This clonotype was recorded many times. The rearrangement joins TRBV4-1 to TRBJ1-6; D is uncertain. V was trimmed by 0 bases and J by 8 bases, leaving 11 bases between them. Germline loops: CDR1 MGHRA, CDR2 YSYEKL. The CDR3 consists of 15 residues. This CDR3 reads CASSQDGKVDSPLHF. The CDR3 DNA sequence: TGCGCCAGCAGCCAAGATGGGAAGGTCGATTCACCCCTCCACTTT.

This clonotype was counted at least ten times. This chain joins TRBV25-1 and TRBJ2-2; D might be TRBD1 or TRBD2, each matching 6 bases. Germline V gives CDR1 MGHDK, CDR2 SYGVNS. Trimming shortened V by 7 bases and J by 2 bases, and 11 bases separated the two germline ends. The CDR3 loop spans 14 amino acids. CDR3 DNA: TGTGCCAGCAACGAGGGGGGTAACACCGGGGAGCTGTTTTTT. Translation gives CASNEGGNTGELFF.

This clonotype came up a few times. CDR3 amino acids: CAWRAGGAGTDTQYF. For the CDR3, the DNA is TGTGCCTGGAGGGCCGGGGGCGCGGGCACAGATACGCAGTATTTT. The rearrangement uses TRBV30 and TRBJ2-3, with D tentatively TRBD1 or TRBD2 (6 bases each). This CDR3 contains 15 residues. V was clipped by 3 bases and J by 1 base, with 14 bases between them. CDR1 is GTSNPN, CDR2 SVGIG, per germline (reference sequence).

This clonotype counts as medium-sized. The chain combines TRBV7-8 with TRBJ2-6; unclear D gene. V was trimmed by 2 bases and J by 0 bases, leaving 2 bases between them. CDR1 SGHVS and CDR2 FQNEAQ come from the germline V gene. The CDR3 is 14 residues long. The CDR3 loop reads CASSLTSGANVLTF. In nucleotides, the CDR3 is TGTGCCAGCAGCTTAACCTCTGGGGCCAACGTCCTGACTTTC.

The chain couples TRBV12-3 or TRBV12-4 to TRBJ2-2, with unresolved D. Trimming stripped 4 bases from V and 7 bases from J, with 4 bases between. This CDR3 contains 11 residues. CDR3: CASSWGGELFF. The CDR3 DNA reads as TGTGCCAGCAGTTGGGGCGGGGAGCTGTTTTTT.

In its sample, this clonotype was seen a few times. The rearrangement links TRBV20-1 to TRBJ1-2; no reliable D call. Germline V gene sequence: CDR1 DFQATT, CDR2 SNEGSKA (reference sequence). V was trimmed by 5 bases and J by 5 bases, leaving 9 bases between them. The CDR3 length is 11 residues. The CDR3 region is CSAGESYGYTF. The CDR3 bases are TGCAGTGCTGGTGAAAGTTATGGCTACACCTTC.

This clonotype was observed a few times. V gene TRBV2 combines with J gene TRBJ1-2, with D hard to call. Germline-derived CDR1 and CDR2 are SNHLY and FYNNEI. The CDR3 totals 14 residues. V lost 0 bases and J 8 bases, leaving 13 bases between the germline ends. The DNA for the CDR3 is TGTGCCAGCAGTGAAGCGGTAAGACTCTCCGGCTACACCTTC. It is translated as CASSEAVRLSGYTF.

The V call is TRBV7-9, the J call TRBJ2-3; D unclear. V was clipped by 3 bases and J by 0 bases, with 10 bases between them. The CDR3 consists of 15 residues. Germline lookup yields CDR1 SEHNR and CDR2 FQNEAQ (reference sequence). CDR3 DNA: TGTGCCAGCAGCTTGCGTAGCCCTAGCACAGATACGCAGTATTTT. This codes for CASSLRSPSTDTQYF.

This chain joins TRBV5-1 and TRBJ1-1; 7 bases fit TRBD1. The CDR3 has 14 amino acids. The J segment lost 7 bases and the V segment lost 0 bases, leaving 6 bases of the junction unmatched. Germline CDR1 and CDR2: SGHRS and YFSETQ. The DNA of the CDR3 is TGCGCCAGCAGCTTGGATGGACAGGCGTTTGAAGCTTTCTTT. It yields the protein CASSLDGQAFEAFF.

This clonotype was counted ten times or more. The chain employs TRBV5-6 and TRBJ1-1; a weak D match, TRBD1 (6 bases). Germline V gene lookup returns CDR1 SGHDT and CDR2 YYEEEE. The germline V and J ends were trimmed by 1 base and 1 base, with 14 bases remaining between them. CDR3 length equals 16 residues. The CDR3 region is CASSLFRTAENTEAFF. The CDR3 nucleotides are TGTGCCAGCAGCTTGTTTAGGACAGCTGAGAACACTGAAGCTTTCTTT.

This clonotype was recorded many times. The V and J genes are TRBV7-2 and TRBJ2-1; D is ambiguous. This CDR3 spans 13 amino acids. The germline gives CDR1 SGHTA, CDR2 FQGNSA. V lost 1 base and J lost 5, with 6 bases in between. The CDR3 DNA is TGTGCCAGCAGCTTAGACTTTAACAATGAGCAGTTCTTC. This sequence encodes CASSLDFNNEQFF.

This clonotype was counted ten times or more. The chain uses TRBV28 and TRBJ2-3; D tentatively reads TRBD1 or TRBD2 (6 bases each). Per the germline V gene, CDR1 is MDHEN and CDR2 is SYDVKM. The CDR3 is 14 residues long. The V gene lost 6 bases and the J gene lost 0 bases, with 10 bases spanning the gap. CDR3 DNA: TGTGCCAGCAGCAAGGGGGGTAGCACAGATACGCAGTATTTT. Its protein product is CASSKGGSTDTQYF.

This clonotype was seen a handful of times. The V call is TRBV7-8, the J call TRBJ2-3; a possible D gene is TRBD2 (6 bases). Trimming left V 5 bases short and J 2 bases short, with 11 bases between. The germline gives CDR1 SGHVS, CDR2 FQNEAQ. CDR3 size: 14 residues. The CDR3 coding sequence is TGTGCCAGCAGCGCCCGGGACTTCACAGATACGCAGTATTTT. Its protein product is CASSARDFTDTQYF.

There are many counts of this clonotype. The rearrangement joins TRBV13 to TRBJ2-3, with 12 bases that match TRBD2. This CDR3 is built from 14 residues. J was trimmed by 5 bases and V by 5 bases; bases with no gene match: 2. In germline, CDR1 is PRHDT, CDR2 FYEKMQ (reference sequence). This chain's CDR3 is CASSETSGGDTQYF. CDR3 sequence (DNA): TGTGCCAGCAGCGAGACTAGCGGGGGAGATACGCAGTATTTT.

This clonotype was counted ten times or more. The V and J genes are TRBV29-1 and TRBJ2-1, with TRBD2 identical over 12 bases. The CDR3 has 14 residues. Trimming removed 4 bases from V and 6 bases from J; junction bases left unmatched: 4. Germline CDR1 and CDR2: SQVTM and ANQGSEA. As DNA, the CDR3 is TGCAGCGTTGCACTAGCGGGGGGTACCAATGAGCAGTTCTTC. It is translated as CSVALAGGTNEQFF.

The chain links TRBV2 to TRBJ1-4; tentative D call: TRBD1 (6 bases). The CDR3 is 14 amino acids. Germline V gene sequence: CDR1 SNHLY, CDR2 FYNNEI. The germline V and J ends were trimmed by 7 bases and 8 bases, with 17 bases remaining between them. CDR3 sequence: CASNFRTDEEKLFF. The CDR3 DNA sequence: TGTGCCAGCAATTTCCGGACAGATGAGGAAAAACTGTTTTTT.

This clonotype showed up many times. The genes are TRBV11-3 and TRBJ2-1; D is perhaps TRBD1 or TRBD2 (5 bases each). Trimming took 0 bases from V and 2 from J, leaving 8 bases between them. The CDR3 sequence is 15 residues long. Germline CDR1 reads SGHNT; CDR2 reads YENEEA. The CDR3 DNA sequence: TGTGCCAGCAGCTTAGATCGGGGACCCTACAATGAGCAGTTCTTC. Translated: CASSLDRGPYNEQFF.

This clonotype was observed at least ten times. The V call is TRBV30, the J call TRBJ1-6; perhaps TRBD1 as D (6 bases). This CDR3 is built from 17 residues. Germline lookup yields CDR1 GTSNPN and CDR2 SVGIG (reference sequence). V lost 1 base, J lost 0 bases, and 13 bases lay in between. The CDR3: CAWSGQVVSSYNSPLHF. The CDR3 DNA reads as TGTGCCTGGAGTGGACAGGTCGTAAGCTCCTATAATTCACCCCTCCACTTT.

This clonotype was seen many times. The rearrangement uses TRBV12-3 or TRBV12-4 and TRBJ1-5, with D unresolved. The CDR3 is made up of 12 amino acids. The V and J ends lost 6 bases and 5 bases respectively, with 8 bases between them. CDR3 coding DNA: TGTGCCAGCAGCGTTGACGATCAGCCCCAGCATTTT. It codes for CASSVDDQPQHF.

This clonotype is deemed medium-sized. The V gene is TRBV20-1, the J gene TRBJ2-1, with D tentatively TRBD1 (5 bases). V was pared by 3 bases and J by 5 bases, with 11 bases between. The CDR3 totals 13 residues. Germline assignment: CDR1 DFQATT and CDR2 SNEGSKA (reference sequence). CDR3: CSASLTVNNEQFF. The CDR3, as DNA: TGCAGTGCTAGTTTGACAGTTAACAATGAGCAGTTCTTC.

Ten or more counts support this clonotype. The CDR3 loop reads CSAKLYTGELFF. The CDR3 DNA reads as TGCAGTGCTAAACTTTACACCGGGGAGCTGTTTTTT. The chain has TRBV20-1 and TRBJ2-2; D call uncertain. Per germline, CDR1 DFQATT and CDR2 SNEGSKA (reference sequence). Between the trimmed V and J ends, which lost 4 bases and 3 bases, there was a span of 6 bases. There are 12 residues in the CDR3.

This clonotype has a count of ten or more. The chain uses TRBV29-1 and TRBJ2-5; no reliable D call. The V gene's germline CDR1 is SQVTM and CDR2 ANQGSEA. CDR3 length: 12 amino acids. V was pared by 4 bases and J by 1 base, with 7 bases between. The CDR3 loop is CSVAPSQETQYF. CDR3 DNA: TGCAGCGTTGCTCCAAGCCAAGAGACCCAGTACTTC.

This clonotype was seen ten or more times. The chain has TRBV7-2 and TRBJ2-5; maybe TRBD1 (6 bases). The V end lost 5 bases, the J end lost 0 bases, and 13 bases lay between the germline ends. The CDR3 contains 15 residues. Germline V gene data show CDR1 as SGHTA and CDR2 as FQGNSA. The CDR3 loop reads CASSTGTNHQETQYF. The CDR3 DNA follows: TGTGCCAGCAGCACAGGGACAAACCACCAAGAGACCCAGTACTTC. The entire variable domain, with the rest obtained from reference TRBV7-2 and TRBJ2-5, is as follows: GAGVSQSPSNKVTEKGKDVELRCDPISGHTALYWYRQSLGQGLEFLIYFQGNSAPDKSGLPSDRFSAERTGGSVSTLTIQRTQQEDSAVYLCASSTGTNHQETQYFGPGTRLLVL.

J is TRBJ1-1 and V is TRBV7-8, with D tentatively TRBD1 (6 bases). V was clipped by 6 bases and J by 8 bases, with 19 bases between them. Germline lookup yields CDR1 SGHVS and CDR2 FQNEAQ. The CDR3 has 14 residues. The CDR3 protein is CASRRSGATLEAFF. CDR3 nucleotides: TGTGCCAGCAGACGATCAGGGGCCACCCTAGAAGCTTTCTTT.

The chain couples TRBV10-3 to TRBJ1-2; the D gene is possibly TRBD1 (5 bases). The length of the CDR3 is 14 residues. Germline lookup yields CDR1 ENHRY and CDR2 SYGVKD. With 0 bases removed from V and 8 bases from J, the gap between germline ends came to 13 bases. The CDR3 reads CAISESQDMEGYTF. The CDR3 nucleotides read TGTGCCATCAGTGAGTCCCAGGACATGGAGGGCTACACCTTC.

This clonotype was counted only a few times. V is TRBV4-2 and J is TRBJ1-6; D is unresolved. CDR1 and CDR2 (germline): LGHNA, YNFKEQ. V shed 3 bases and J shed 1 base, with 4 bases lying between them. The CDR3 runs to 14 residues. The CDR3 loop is CASSQPSYNSPLHF. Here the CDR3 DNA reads TGTGCCAGCAGCCAGCCTTCCTATAATTCACCCCTCCACTTT.

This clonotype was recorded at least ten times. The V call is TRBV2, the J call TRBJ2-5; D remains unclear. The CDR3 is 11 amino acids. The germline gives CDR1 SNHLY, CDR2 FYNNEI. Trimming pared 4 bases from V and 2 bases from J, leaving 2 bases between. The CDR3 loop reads CASSAQETQYF. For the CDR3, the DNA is TGTGCCAGCAGTGCTCAAGAGACCCAGTACTTC.

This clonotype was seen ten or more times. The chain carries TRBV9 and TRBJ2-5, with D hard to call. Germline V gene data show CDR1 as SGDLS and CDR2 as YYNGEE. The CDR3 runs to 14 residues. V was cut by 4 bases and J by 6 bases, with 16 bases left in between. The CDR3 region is CASSSRQAGKTQYF. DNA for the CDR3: TGTGCCAGCAGCTCCCGGCAGGCTGGAAAGACCCAGTACTTC.

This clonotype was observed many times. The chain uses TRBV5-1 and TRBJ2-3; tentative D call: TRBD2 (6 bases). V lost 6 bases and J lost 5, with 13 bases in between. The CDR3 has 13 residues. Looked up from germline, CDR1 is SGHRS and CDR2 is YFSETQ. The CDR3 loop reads CASNPGGEDTQYF. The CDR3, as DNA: TGCGCCAGCAACCCTGGAGGGGAAGATACGCAGTATTTT.